Listed below are T cell receptor beta chains from one sample, sequenced in a study of T-cell reconstitution after alpha-beta-depleted transplantation in children. TCRdb recomputed calls from the PCR reads with MiXCR, one row per CDR3 protein. The table shows about 230,000 distinct CDR3 sequences, with around 9.6% occurring only once. Sequences were derived from PBMCs from the stem cell graft donor, sampled from the stem cell graft. Receptor source: a human donor who donated a stem cell graft to a child with acute lymphoblastic leukemia. CDR3s leave out the opening cysteine and the closing phenylalanine or tryptophan. The order of the fields is V gene, clone size, CDR3 protein. Rows give clone size only sometimes, using once, few, many, or a class for an expanded clone.

V: TRBV7-9; size: .; CDR3: ASEKNVGDTDTQY
V: TRBV7-8; size: few; CDR3: ASTPGTGGWGAYGYT
V: TRBV5-1; size: many; CDR3: ASSRTGVHGLGYT
V: TRBV15; size: many; CDR3: ATSRDRLGTNTEAF
V: TRBV20-1; size: .; CDR3: SATPGGADEQF
V: TRBV10-1; size: .; CDR3: ASGRSGANVLT
V: TRBV7-2; size: few; CDR3: ASSYGTSLLDNEQF
V: TRBV12-3/TRBV12-4; size: few; CDR3: ASSLYGDQETQY
V: TRBV24-1; size: few; CDR3: ATSEDGTVRNQPQH
V: TRBV5-1; size: many; CDR3: ASSSLKPGTGILGEQY
V: TRBV6-2/TRBV6-3; size: .; CDR3: ASRPAGGRNEQF
V: TRBV7-9; size: many; CDR3: ASSPDRGGIDEQF
V: TRBV5-1; size: .; CDR3: ASSPDSGGSN
V: TRBV14; size: few; CDR3: ASSQVQGLWKQF
V: TRBV27; size: .; CDR3: ASRRDNSGANVLT
V: TRBV7-2; size: .; CDR3: ASSPDRGDAGELF
V: TRBV29-1; size: .; CDR3: SVDLGYEQF
V: TRBV5-1; size: few; CDR3: ASSLTDYGYT
V: TRBV12-3/TRBV12-4; size: many; CDR3: ASRALARGPDTQY
V: TRBV12-3/TRBV12-4; size: many; CDR3: ASSPPGRQETQY
V: TRBV6-6; size: many; CDR3: ASTYLAGAEQF
V: TRBV27; size: many; CDR3: ASSQLHTGGISNQPQH
V: TRBV15; size: many; CDR3: AIRRGLEAKNIQY